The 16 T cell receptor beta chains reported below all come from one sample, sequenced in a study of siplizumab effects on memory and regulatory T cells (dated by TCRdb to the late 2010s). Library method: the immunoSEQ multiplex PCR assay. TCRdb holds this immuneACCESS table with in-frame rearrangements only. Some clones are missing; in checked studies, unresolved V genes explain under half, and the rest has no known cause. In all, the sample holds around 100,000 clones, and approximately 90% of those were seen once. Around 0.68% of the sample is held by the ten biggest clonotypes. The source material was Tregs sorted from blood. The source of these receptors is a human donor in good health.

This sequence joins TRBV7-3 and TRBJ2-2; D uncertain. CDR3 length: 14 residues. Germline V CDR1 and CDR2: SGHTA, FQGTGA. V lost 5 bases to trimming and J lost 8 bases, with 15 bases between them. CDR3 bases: TGTGCCAGCAGCCCACAAGCGTCCAAGGGGGAGCTGTTTTTT. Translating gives CASSPQASKGELFF.

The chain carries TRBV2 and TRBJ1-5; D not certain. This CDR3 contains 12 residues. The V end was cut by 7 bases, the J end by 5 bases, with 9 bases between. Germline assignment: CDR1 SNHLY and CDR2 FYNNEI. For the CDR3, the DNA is TGTGCCAGCAAGTGGGTAGATCAGCCCCAGCATTTT. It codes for CASKWVDQPQHF.

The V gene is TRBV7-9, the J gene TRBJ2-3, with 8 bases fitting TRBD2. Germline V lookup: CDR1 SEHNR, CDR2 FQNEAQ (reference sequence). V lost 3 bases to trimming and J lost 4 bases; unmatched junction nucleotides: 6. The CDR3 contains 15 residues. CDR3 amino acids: CASSFGAGVADTQYF. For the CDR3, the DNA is TGTGCCAGCAGCTTTGGAGCGGGAGTTGCAGATACGCAGTATTTT. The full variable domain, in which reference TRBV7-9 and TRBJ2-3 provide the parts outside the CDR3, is DTGVSQNPRHKITKRGQNVTFRCDPISEHNRLYWYRQTLGQGPEFLTYFQNEAQLEKSRLLSDRFSAERPKGSFSTLEIQRTEQGDSAMYLCASSFGAGVADTQYFGPGTRLTVL.

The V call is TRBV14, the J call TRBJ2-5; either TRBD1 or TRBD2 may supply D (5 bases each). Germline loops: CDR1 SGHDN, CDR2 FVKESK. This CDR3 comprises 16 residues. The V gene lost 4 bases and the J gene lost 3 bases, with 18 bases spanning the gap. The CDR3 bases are TGTGCCAGCAGCCGATTAGGGGCAGGGAGTAAAGAGACCCAGTACTTC. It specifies CASSRLGAGSKETQYF.

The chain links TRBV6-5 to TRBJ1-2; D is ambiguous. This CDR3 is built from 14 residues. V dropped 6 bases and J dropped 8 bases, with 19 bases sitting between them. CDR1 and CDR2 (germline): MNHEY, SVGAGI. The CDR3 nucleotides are TGTGCCAGCAGCTCCAAAAATTTCCGTGGGGGCTACACCTTC. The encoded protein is CASSSKNFRGGYTF.

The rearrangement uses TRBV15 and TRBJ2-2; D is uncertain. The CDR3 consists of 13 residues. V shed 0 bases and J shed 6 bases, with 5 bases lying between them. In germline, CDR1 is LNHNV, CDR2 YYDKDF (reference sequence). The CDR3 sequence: CATSRDLPGELFF. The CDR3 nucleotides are TGTGCCACCAGCAGAGATCTCCCCGGGGAGCTGTTTTTT.

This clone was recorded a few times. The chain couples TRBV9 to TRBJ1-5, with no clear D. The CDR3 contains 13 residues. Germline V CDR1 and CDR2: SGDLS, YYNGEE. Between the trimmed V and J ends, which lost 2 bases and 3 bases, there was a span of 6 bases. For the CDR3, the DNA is TGTGCCAGCAGCGTTTCCCCCAATCAGCCCCAGCATTTT. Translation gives CASSVSPNQPQHF.

The DNA of the CDR3 is TGTGCCAGCAGCGTAGGCCTTCTAGCGGGCACAGATACGCAGTATTTT. Residues: CASSVGLLAGTDTQYF. This chain joins TRBV9 and TRBJ2-3; 7 nucleotides line up with TRBD2. The CDR3 is 16 residues long. Germline CDR1 SGDLS, CDR2 YYNGEE. Unmatched junction bases numbered 5, after V lost 0 bases and J lost 1 base.

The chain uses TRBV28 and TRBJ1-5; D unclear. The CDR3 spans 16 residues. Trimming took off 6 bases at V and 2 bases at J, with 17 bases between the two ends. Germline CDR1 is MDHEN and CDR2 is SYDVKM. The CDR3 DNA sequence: TGTGCCAGCAGACGCACAGTTGGTACGGGCAATCAGCCCCAGCATTTT. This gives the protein CASRRTVGTGNQPQHF. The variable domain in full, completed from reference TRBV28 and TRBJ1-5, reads DVKVTQSSRYLVKRTGEKVFLECVQDMDHENMFWYRQDPGLGLRLIYFSYDVKMKEKGDIPEGYSVSREKKERFSLILESASTNQTSMYLCASRRTVGTGNQPQHFGDGTRLSIL.

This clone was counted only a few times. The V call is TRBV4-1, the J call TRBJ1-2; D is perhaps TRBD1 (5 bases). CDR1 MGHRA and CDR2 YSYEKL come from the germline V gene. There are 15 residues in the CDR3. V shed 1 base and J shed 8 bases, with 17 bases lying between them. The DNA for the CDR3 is TGCGCCAGCAGCCAAGGGGGCCGGATTCTAGGGGGCTACACCTTC. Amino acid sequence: CASSQGGRILGGYTF.

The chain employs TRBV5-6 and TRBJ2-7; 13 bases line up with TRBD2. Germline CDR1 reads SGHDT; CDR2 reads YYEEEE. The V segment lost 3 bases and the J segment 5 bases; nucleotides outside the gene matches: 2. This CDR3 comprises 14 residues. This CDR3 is CASSWGLAGHEQYF. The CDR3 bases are TGTGCCAGCAGCTGGGGACTAGCGGGACACGAGCAGTACTTC. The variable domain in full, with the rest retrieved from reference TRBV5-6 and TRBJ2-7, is DAGVTQSPTHLIKTRGQQVTLRCSPKSGHDTVSWYQQALGQGPQFIFQYYEEEERQRGNFPDRFSGHQFPNYSSELNVNALLLGDSALYLCASSWGLAGHEQYFGPGTRLTVT.

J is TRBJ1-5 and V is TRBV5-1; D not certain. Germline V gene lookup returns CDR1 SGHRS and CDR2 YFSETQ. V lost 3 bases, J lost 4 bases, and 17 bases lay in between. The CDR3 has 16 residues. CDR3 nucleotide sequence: TGCGCCAGCAGCTCCACCCCGGACCGAATTAATCAGCCCCAGCATTTT. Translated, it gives CASSSTPDRINQPQHF. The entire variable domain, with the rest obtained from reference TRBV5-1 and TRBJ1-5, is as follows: KAGVTQTPRYLIKTRGQQVTLSCSPISGHRSVSWYQQTPGQGLQFLFEYFSETQRNKGNFPGRFSGRQFSNSRSEMNVSTLELGDSALYLCASSSTPDRINQPQHFGDGTRLSIL.

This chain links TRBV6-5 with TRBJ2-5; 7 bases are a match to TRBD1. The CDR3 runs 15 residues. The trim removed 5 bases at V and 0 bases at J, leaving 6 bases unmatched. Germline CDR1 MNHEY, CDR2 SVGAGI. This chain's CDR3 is CASSHPTGNQETQYF. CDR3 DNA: TGTGCCAGCAGTCACCCGACAGGGAACCAAGAGACCCAGTACTTC.

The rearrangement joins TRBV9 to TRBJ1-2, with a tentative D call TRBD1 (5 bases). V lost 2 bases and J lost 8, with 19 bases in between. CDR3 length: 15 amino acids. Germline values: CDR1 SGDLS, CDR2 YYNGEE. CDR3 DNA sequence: TGTGCCAGCAGCGTGGGTATAGGGGCTGGGGAAGGCTACACCTTC. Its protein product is CASSVGIGAGEGYTF. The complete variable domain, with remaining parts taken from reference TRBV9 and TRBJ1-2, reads DSGVTQTPKHLITATGQRVTLRCSPRSGDLSVYWYQQSLDQGLQFLIQYYNGEERAKGNILERFSAQQFPDLHSELNLSSLELGDSALYFCASSVGIGAGEGYTFGSGTRLTVV.

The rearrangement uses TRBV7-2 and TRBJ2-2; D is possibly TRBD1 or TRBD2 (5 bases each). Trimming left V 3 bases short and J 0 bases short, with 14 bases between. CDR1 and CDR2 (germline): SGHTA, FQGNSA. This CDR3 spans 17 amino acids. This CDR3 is CASSFVGTLANTGELFF. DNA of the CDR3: TGTGCCAGCAGCTTTGTCGGGACGTTGGCGAACACCGGGGAGCTGTTTTTT.

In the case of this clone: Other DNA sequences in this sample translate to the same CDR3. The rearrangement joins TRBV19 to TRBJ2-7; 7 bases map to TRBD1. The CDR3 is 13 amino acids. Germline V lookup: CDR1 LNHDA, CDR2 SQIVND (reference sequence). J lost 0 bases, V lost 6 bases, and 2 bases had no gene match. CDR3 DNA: TGTGCCAGTAGCCGACAGGGCTCCTACGAGCAGTACTTC. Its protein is CASSRQGSYEQYF.